This entry describes one T cell receptor beta chain. Its antigen is currently unknown. Per the germline V gene, CDR1 is LNHNV and CDR2 is YYDKDF (reference sequence). V shed 10 bases and J shed 3 bases, with 18 bases lying between them. This CDR3 has 14 residues. All donors participated as healthy donors of bone marrow. PCR primers comprised 60 Vbeta and 13 Jbeta primers. Here immunoSEQ multiplex PCR was the method, and the copy in TCRdb shows in-frame clones only, minus some. The data hold approximately 170,000 clones, with approximately 70% observed a single time. This record comes from a study of cytomegalovirus exposure and HLA in healthy donors. About the study: The roughly 120 million unique TCR beta sequences, from roughly 180 million T cells, were found by an earlier analysis.

Findings of the study overall: For most TCR sequences rarity was the rule, although some public TCRs occurred in many donors. It was 150 or so TCR beta chains that were listed as cytomegalovirus-associated.

V gene TRBV15 combines with J gene TRBJ2-5, with D perhaps matching TRBD1 (6 bases). The receptor comes from a woman younger than 45 in good health and CMV-seropositive. The sample taken for sequencing was PBMCs. The DNA of the CDR3 is TGTGCCATATCGACAGGTACCGGGGAAGAGACCCAGTACTTC. Residues: CAISTGTGEETQYF.